These 17 T cell receptor beta chains were all obtained from the same sample, sequenced in a study of blood T cell repertoires in COVID-19. Here immunoSEQ multiplex PCR was the method, and the copy in TCRdb shows in-frame clones only, minus some. The sample has 200,000 to 300,000 clones, about 86% seen once. The specimen sequenced was PBMCs or T cells enriched from blood (not recorded which). These receptors all come from a woman aged 35 to 49 with acute COVID-19.

The CDR3 DNA follows: TGTGCCAGCAGTGTGACTAGCGGGAATCACAATGAGCAGTTCTTC. Its translation: CASSVTSGNHNEQFF. This sequence joins TRBV5-4 and TRBJ2-1; 11 nucleotides align to TRBD2. The length of the CDR3 is 15 residues. J was trimmed by 5 bases and V by 5 bases; bases with no gene match: 6. Germline V gene data show CDR1 as SGHNT and CDR2 as YYREEE (reference sequence).

CDR3 in amino acids: CASSLDRDRYYNEQFF. CDR3 coding DNA: TGTGCCAGCAGCTTGGACCGGGACAGGTACTACAATGAGCAGTTCTTC. V is TRBV5-5 and J is TRBJ2-1; 8 bases align to TRBD1. The V gene end was trimmed by 0 bases and the J gene end by 3 bases; junction bases not matched to a gene: 5. The CDR3 is 16 residues long. Germline-derived CDR1 and CDR2 are SGHKS and YYEKEE (reference sequence).

The chain recombines TRBV6-5 with TRBJ2-2, with 8 bases lining up with TRBD1. Trimming removed 7 bases from V and 0 bases from J; junction bases left unmatched: 4. CDR1 is MNHEY and CDR2 is SVGAGI in the germline V gene. CDR3 length: 15 residues. CDR3 nucleotide sequence: TGTGCCAGCATGCCGGACAGGGCGAACACCGGGGAGCTGTTTTTT. Its translation is CASMPDRANTGELFF.

This rearrangement joins TRBV18 to TRBJ2-7; 9 bases are shared with TRBD2. The V gene's germline CDR1 is KGHSH and CDR2 LQKENI. Trimming took 6 bases from V and 6 from J; bases not matched to a gene: 15. The CDR3 covers 16 residues. The chain's CDR3 is CASSNQAAGGQAEQYF. As DNA, the CDR3 is TGTGCCAGCTCGAACCAGGCGGCGGGAGGGCAGGCCGAGCAGTACTTC.

This sequence joins TRBV27 and TRBJ1-4; TRBD1 might be the D (6 bases). Germline lookup yields CDR1 MNHEY and CDR2 SMNVEV (reference sequence). The CDR3 spans 16 residues. Trimming pared 5 bases from V and 7 bases from J, leaving 20 bases between. The CDR3 loop is CASSGFGGGASEKLFF. CDR3 nucleotides: TGTGCCAGCAGTGGGTTCGGCGGGGGCGCAAGTGAAAAACTGTTTTTT.

The rearrangement joins TRBV9 to TRBJ1-2; the D is unclear. Germline V lookup: CDR1 SGDLS, CDR2 YYNGEE. The CDR3 runs 11 residues. Trimming shortened V by 3 bases and J by 7 bases, and 7 bases separated the two germline ends. CDR3 coding DNA: TGTGCCAGCAGCGCTAGCGGTGGCTACACCTTC. Translation: CASSASGGYTF.

The chain couples TRBV27 to TRBJ2-7, with D possibly being TRBD1 (5 bases). The CDR3 covers 15 residues. Deletions cut 7 bases from V and 3 bases from J, with 19 bases between. Germline V gives CDR1 MNHEY, CDR2 SMNVEV (reference sequence). CDR3 protein: CASTRVSENRYEQYF. CDR3 nucleotide sequence: TGTGCCAGCACCAGGGTCTCGGAGAACCGCTACGAGCAGTACTTC.

The rearrangement joins TRBV29-1 to TRBJ1-1, with D uncertain. V was shortened by 4 bases and J by 5 bases, with 14 bases between the two germline ends. Germline V gene data show CDR1 as SQVTM and CDR2 as ANQGSEA. CDR3 length: 13 amino acids. The CDR3 protein is CSVGVEAGTEAFF. CDR3 nucleotides: TGCAGCGTTGGGGTTGAGGCGGGGACTGAAGCTTTCTTT.

The chain combines TRBV6-5 with TRBJ2-1; maybe TRBD2 (5 bases). Trimming left V 6 bases short and J 5 bases short, with 14 bases between. Germline V gives CDR1 MNHEY, CDR2 SVGAGI. The CDR3 is 14 amino acids. The CDR3 spells CASRWASRDNEQFF. DNA for the CDR3: TGTGCCAGCAGATGGGCTAGCCGGGACAATGAGCAGTTCTTC.

The table lists this clone with a few counts. The CDR3 region is CASSQVTAYEQYF. The CDR3 DNA reads as TGTGCCAGCAGCCAAGTAACAGCCTACGAGCAGTACTTC. The J gene is TRBJ2-7, the V gene TRBV4-2; D is unclear. The V gene's germline CDR1 is LGHNA and CDR2 YNFKEQ. The CDR3 extends over 13 amino acids. V lost 1 base and J 2 bases, leaving 6 bases between the germline ends.

The chain combines TRBV19 with TRBJ1-5; 8 bases line up with TRBD1. The CDR3 runs to 14 residues. Trimming at V came to 3 bases and at J to 6 bases, leaving 4 bases not matched to a gene. The germline V gene has CDR1 LNHDA and CDR2 SQIVND (reference sequence). CDR3 region: CASSIQGAGQPQHF. DNA for the CDR3: TGTGCCAGTAGTATCCAGGGGGCCGGTCAGCCCCAGCATTTT.

This chain joins TRBV5-1 and TRBJ2-1, with 10 bases lining up with TRBD2. The V segment lost 3 bases and the J segment 3 bases; nucleotides outside the gene matches: 9. The germline V gene encodes CDR1 SGHRS and CDR2 YFSETQ. CDR3 length: 17 amino acids. CDR3 nucleotides: TGCGCCAGCAGCTCGGAGCTCTTAGCGGGAGGCTACAATGAGCAGTTCTTC. Protein: CASSSELLAGGYNEQFF. Using reference TRBV5-1 and TRBJ2-1 for the parts outside the CDR3, the full variable domain is KAGVTQTPRYLIKTRGQQVTLSCSPISGHRSVSWYQQTPGQGLQFLFEYFSETQRNKGNFPGRFSGRQFSNSRSEMNVSTLELGDSALYLCASSSELLAGGYNEQFFGPGTRLTVL.

The V gene is TRBV5-1, the J gene TRBJ2-7; TRBD1 matches at 9 bases. CDR3 length equals 15 residues. Germline CDR1 is SGHRS and CDR2 is YFSETQ. The V segment lost 0 bases and the J segment 7 bases; nucleotides outside the gene matches: 8. CDR3 coding DNA: TGCGCCAGCAGCTTGGGCGCGACAGGGGGTTGGGAGCAGTACTTC. Translating gives CASSLGATGGWEQYF.

As regards this clone: The same CDR3 arises from other DNA sequences in this sample as well. The V and J genes are TRBV12-3 or TRBV12-4 and TRBJ1-1; unclear D gene. The CDR3 is made up of 11 amino acids. With 7 bases removed from V and 3 bases from J, the gap between germline ends came to 6 bases. CDR3 sequence: CASTPDTEAFF. For the CDR3, the DNA is TGTGCCAGCACTCCAGACACTGAAGCTTTCTTT.

The chain is built from TRBV29-1 and TRBJ2-3, with D possibly TRBD2 on 6 matching bases. With 3 bases removed from V and 0 bases from J, the gap between germline ends came to 10 bases. Germline loops: CDR1 SQVTM, CDR2 ANQGSEA. This CDR3 is 14 amino acids long. The DNA of the CDR3 is TGCAGCGTTGACCCCGGGGGTAGCACAGATACGCAGTATTTT. Its translation is CSVDPGGSTDTQYF.

V and J are TRBV6-2 or TRBV6-3 and TRBJ2-7; D possibly corresponds to TRBD2 (6 bases). V was trimmed by 1 base and J by 0 bases, leaving 7 bases between them. Germline CDR1 MNHEY, CDR2 SVGEGT. The CDR3 extends over 14 amino acids. CDR3 loop: CASSYYGSSYEQYF. CDR3 in DNA: TGTGCCAGCAGTTACTACGGGAGCTCCTACGAGCAGTACTTC.

V usage is TRBV5-1 and J usage is TRBJ2-5; TRBD2 matches 9 bases. The CDR3 is made up of 16 amino acids. Germline V CDR1 and CDR2: SGHRS, YFSETQ. The V segment lost 0 bases and the J segment 4 bases; nucleotides outside the gene matches: 7. The CDR3 region has the DNA TGCGCCAGCAGCTTGGCTGGTAGCGGGAGTTCAGAGACCCAGTACTTC. Translating gives CASSLAGSGSSETQYF.